This TCR beta chain originates from a study of shared clonotypes between healthy human individuals. Study summary: The study used three CD4 naive, three CD4 memory, two CD8 naive and one CD8 memory plate per donor. Notes on the study in general: It was the non-shared clonotypes that had lower generation probabilities than clonotypes shared by all four donors.

This CDR3 comprises 15 residues. Deletions cut 6 bases from V and 9 bases from J, with 22 bases between. CDR1 SNHLY and CDR2 FYNNEI come from the germline V gene. Clones were read by immunoSEQ multiplex PCR, and TCRdb kept only the in-frame ones, dropping some. The table shows 650,000 to 750,000 clones, with 60% to 80% occurring only once. CD4+ cells underwent separation, giving CD45RA+ naive and CD45RA-negative memory subsets. On this clone itself: As yet, its antigen is unknown.

The chain carries TRBV2 and TRBJ2-3; no reliable D call. The sequenced sample was memory CD4+ T cells sorted from blood. Subset noted: CD45RA-negative fraction. The TCR sequence derives from a woman aged 25-40 years in good health. CDR3 sequence reads: CASSPSTVLGPTQYF. CDR3 sequence (DNA): TGTGCCAGCAGCCCCTCCACCGTTCTAGGACCCACGCAGTATTTT.